Below, 2 T cell receptor beta chains from the same sample are listed, as sequenced in a study of T cells after yellow fever vaccination. TCRdb used MiXCR to reprocess the 5' RACE reads, holding one entry per CDR3 protein. The sample includes about 360,000 distinct CDR3 sequences, more than 5.5% of them seen just once. The sequences come from PBMCs, collected 5 days after the yellow fever booster vaccination. These receptors were taken from a man aged 25-40 years who received the YFV17D yellow fever vaccine.

This chain joins TRBV19 and TRBJ2-2; TRBD2 matches 8 bases. V lost 1 base, J lost 5 bases, and 3 bases stayed unmatched. The V gene's germline CDR1 is LNHDA and CDR2 SQIVND (reference sequence). The CDR3 runs to 15 residues. The CDR3 sequence is CASSIGGRRTGELFF. As DNA, the CDR3 is TGTGCCAGTAGTATAGGCGGGAGGAGGACCGGGGAGCTGTTTTTT.

This clonotype showed up many times. This chain links TRBV14 with TRBJ2-7, with a possible D match to TRBD2 (5 bases). CDR1 and CDR2 from the germline V gene are SGHDN and FVKESK. There are 15 residues in the CDR3. Trimming pared 3 bases from V and 3 bases from J, leaving 15 bases between. CDR3 residues: CASSQLRAPGYEQYF. As DNA, the CDR3 is TGTGCCAGCAGCCAGCTGCGGGCCCCGGGCTACGAGCAGTACTTC.